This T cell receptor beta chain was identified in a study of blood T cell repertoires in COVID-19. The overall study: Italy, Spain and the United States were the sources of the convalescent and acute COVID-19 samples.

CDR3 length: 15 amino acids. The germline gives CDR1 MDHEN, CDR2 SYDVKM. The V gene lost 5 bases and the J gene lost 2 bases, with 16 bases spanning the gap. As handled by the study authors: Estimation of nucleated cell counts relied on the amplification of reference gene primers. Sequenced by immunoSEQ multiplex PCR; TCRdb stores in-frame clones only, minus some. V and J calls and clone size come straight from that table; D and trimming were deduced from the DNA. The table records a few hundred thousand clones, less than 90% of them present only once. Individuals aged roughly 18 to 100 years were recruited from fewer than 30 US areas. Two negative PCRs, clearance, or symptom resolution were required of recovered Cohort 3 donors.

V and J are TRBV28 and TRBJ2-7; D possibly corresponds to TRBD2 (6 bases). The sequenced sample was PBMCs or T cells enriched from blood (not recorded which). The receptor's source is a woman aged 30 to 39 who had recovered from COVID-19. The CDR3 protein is CASSVPGWRAYEQYF. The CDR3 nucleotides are TGTGCCAGCAGTGTACCGGGGTGGAGGGCCTACGAGCAGTACTTC. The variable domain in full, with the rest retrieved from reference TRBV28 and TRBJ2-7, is DVKVTQSSRYLVKRTGEKVFLECVQDMDHENMFWYRQDPGLGLRLIYFSYDVKMKEKGDIPEGYSVSREKKERFSLILESASTNQTSMYLCASSVPGWRAYEQYFGPGTRLTVT.